This T cell receptor (beta chain) was captured in a study of blood T cell repertoires in COVID-19. Study at large: The analysed material was cDNA or gDNA that came from T cells, B-cell-depleted T cells, or PBMCs.

Sequencing used immunoSEQ multiplex PCR; TCRdb keeps in-frame clones, though not all of them. The sample has 200,000 to 300,000 clones, around nine tenths seen once. In germline, CDR1 is SEHNR, CDR2 FQNEAQ (reference sequence). The CDR3 spans 13 residues. V lost 5 bases and J lost 2; bases outside the gene matches: 2. The rearrangement joins TRBV7-9 to TRBJ2-7; 8 positions match TRBD2. This receptor was taken from a woman aged 55-70 years with COVID-19, enrolled during active disease. Sequencing input: peripheral blood. As DNA, the CDR3 is TGTGCCAGCAGCCCCGGGAGGGCCTACGAGCAGTACTTC. Residues: CASSPGRAYEQYF.